This is a list of T cell receptor beta chains from one sample in a study of Graves' ophthalmopathy and Graves' hyperthyroidism. A single record per CDR3 protein comes from TCRdb applying MiXCR to the multiplex PCR reads. The table records 45,000 to 60,000 distinct CDR3 sequences, under 55% of them present only once. Sequencing used peripheral blood. Every receptor here comes from an adult woman with Graves' ophthalmopathy. The CDR3 runs from the conserved cysteine through the conserved F or W. A D gene is named only where the DNA matches it firmly. Size values are once, few and many counts, or a class for expanded clones, and some rows have none.

j_call d_call v_call clone_size cdr3_aa cdr3_nt
TRBJ2-3 NA TRBV9 many CASSDAGTSTDTQYF TGTGCCAGCAGCGACGCCGGGACTAGCACAGATACGCAGTATTTT
TRBJ2-2 NA TRBV20-1 NA CCALDSYPNTGELFF TGCTGTGCTTTAGACAGTTACCCGAACACCGGGGAGCTGTTTTTT
TRBJ2-5 NA TRBV4-1 many CASSHRDGHQETQYF TGCGCCAGCAGCCACCGGGACGGACACCAAGAGACCCAGTACTTC
TRBJ2-7 NA TRBV5-6 many CASSLNWDDEQYF TGTGCCAGCAGCTTGAACTGGGACGACGAGCAGTACTTC
TRBJ1-2 NA TRBV29-1 many CSVEGPLRGLSGYTF TGCAGCGTTGAAGGGCCACTGCGGGGTCTGAGCGGCTACACCTTC
TRBJ2-2 TRBD2 TRBV5-8 many CASSSTRLATGELFF TGTGCCAGCAGCTCGACCCGACTAGCGACCGGGGAGCTGTTTTTT
TRBJ2-1 NA TRBV7-9 many CASSLDGRRGPGYNEQFF TGTGCCAGCAGCTTAGATGGGAGGAGGGGGCCGGGATACAATGAGCAGTTCTTC
TRBJ2-3 NA TRBV19 NA CARTVGTSTDTQYF TGTGCCAGAACAGTCGGGACTAGCACAGATACGCAGTATTTT
TRBJ1-2 NA TRBV18 NA CASSPGPGRGYTF TGTGCCAGCTCTCCAGGCCCAGGGCGAGGCTACACCTTC
TRBJ1-4 NA TRBV25-1 medium-sized CASSGRNPNEKLFF TGTGCCAGCAGTGGCAGAAATCCCAATGAAAAACTGTTTTTT
TRBJ1-5 NA TRBV6-2/TRBV6-3 many CASSYKAGRRYQPQHF TGTGCCAGCAGTTACAAAGCGGGCAGGCGATATCAGCCCCAGCATTTT
TRBJ1-3 NA TRBV7-2 NA CASSWGNEQYFGPGTIYF NA
TRBJ1-1 NA TRBV2 many CASSEGTTGTEAFF TGTGCCAGCAGTGAAGGTACCACCGGCACTGAAGCTTTCTTT
TRBJ2-1 NA TRBV7-7 NA CASSLTGLGYNEQFF TGTGCTAGCAGCTTAACGGGTTTGGGTTACAATGAGCAGTTCTTC
TRBJ1-1 NA TRBV9 many CASSVGRGAEAFF TGTGCCAGCAGCGTAGGGAGGGGAGCTGAAGCTTTCTTT
TRBJ2-3 TRBD2 TRBV29-1 NA CSGSSGTTSNEQYF TGCAGCGGTAGCTCCGGGACTACGAGCAATGAGCAGTATTTT
TRBJ1-2 TRBD1 TRBV5-1 NA CASSFQGEDYGYIF TGCGCCAGCAGTTTCCAGGGGGAGGACTATGGCTACATCTTC
TRBJ2-2 TRBD1 TRBV19 NA CASRTGYTGELFF TGTGCCAGCCGGACAGGATACACCGGGGAGCTGTTTTTT
TRBJ2-1 NA TRBV19 NA CASSSGGDSNQQFF TGTGCCAGTAGTAGTGGGGGCGATAGCAATCAGCAGTTCTTC
TRBJ2-7 NA TRBV4-3 many CASSHARDSSYEQYF TGCGCCAGCAGCCATGCCCGGGACTCCTCCTACGAGCAGTACTTC
TRBJ1-3 NA TRBV28 NA CASSLIPGSGNTIYF TGTGCCAGCAGTTTAATACCGGGCTCTGGAAACACCATATATTTT
TRBJ1-6 TRBD1 TRBV7-6 NA CASSRRDRGLSPLHF TGTGCCAGCAGCAGGCGGGACAGGGGGCTCTCACCCCTCCACTTT
TRBJ2-1 NA TRBV19 NA CASSIPTGENEQFF TGTGCCAGTAGTATCCCAACCGGGGAGAATGAGCAGTTCTTC
TRBJ1-1 NA TRBV29-1 few CSVDTGSLTEAFF TGCAGCGTCGACACAGGGTCACTCACTGAAGCTTTCTTT
TRBJ2-3 NA TRBV7-4 NA CASSRRGDTQYF TGTGCCAGCAGCAGGCGGGGTGATACGCAGTATTTT
TRBJ2-3 TRBD2 TRBV7-2 medium-sized CASSQSGTTSTDTQYF TGTGCCAGCAGCCAAAGCGGGACCACGTCCACAGATACGCAGTATTTT
TRBJ2-7 TRBD1 TRBV20-1 NA CSARSDRNGEQYF TGCAGTGCTAGATCGGACAGGAACGGCGAGCAGTACTTC
TRBJ2-7 TRBD1 TRBV7-2 many CASSPGQNREQYF TGTGCCAGCAGCCCGGGACAGAATCGCGAGCAGTACTTC
TRBJ2-3 NA TRBV28 many CASNSPADTQYF TGTGCCAGCAATAGCCCGGCAGATACGCAGTATTTT
TRBJ1-1 TRBD1 TRBV7-9 many CASSSTGVSTEAFF TGTGCCAGCAGCAGTACAGGGGTTAGCACTGAAGCTTTCTTT
TRBJ2-1 TRBD1 TRBV6-4 many CASSEGTGGNEQFF TGTGCCAGCAGTGAGGGGACAGGGGGCAATGAGCAGTTCTTC
TRBJ1-2 NA TRBV9 many CASSVGSPNYGYTF TGTGCCAGCAGCGTAGGGAGCCCGAACTATGGCTACACCTTC
TRBJ1-4 NA TRBV29-1 NA CSVSGGTNEKLFF TGCAGCGTTTCGGGCGGGACTAATGAAAAACTGTTTTTT
TRBJ1-6 NA TRBV28 many CAIFPGRNSPLHF TGTGCCATCTTCCCCGGGAGAAATTCACCCCTCCACTTT
TRBJ1-1 TRBD1 TRBV2 NA CAGRTGGPSTEAFF TGTGCCGGGAGGACAGGGGGCCCGAGCACTGAAGCTTTCTTT
TRBJ1-4 NA TRBV11-2 many CASSLDAGTATNEKLFF TGTGCCAGCAGCTTAGACGCCGGGACGGCGACCAATGAAAAACTGTTTTTT
TRBJ2-2 NA TRBV7-2 NA CASSLSTISTGELFF TGTGCCAGCAGCTTGAGTACTATCTCCACCGGGGAGCTGTTTTTT
TRBJ2-6 TRBD1 TRBV19 many CASSMGQTSGANVLTF TGTGCCAGTAGTATGGGACAGACCTCTGGGGCCAACGTCCTGACTTTC
TRBJ2-2 NA TRBV5-6 NA CAGSLGQNTGELFF TGTGCCGGCAGCTTGGGGCAGAACACCGGGGAGCTGTTTTTT
TRBJ1-6 NA TRBV6-5 many CASHKGSLLSSYNSPLHF TGTGCCAGTCACAAAGGGAGTCTCCTGAGCTCCTATAATTCACCCCTCCACTTT
TRBJ2-7 NA TRBV28 many CASSGRGRSYEQYF TGTGCCAGCAGTGGCCGTGGGCGCTCCTACGAGCAGTACTTC
TRBJ2-1 NA TRBV29-1 NA CSAPAKNEQFF TGCAGCGCCCCGGCGAAGAATGAGCAGTTCTTC
TRBJ2-2 NA TRBV7-2 NA CASSLIRGELFF TGTGCCAGCAGCTTAATAAGGGGGGAGCTGTTTTTT
TRBJ2-3 NA TRBV24-1 NA CATSEAGPYNEQYF TGTGCCACCAGTGAGGCCGGGCCATACAATGAGCAGTATTTT
TRBJ2-1 NA TRBV6-5 many CASRPGPVRNEQFF TGTGCCAGCAGGCCCGGACCCGTTAGGAATGAGCAGTTCTTC